The T cell receptor beta chain described here comes from a study of T cell responses to AZD1222 COVID-19 vaccine. Germline values: CDR1 SGDLS, CDR2 YYNGEE. CDR3 size: 15 residues. With V trimmed by 4 bases and J by 5 bases, 6 bases remained unmatched. Worth noting for this clone: What it recognizes is unknown.

Sequenced by immunoSEQ multiplex PCR; TCRdb stores in-frame clones only, minus some. Here the sample spans 180,000 or so clones, around 95% being singletons. Study results and limitations: Spike-specific TCR breadth and depth rose after two AZD1222 doses. Reportedly, nearly half the spike-specific TCRs target unmutated variant regions.

The sample consisted of peripheral blood, taken on day 0 of AZD1222 vaccination. The TCR was taken from an adult in good health. The chain couples TRBV9 to TRBJ1-5, with TRBD1 matching 10 bases. Here the CDR3 reads CASSPGQGIYQPQHF. The CDR3 bases are TGTGCCAGCAGCCCGGGACAGGGGATCTATCAGCCCCAGCATTTT.